The source of this TCR beta chain is a study of glioma-infiltrating T cells. Study-level findings and limits: Non-neoplastic patients had below-expected tissue-blood divergence, while all gliomas exceeded expectation.

Trimming took off 5 bases at V and 0 bases at J, with 17 bases between the two ends. The CDR3 extends over 16 amino acids. Germline CDR1 reads KGHSH; CDR2 reads LQKENI. This clonotype has only a few counts. Its antigen is unknown. The iRepertoire nested amplicon-rescue multiplex PCR amplified TCR alpha and beta CDR3s from RNA. For one-step reverse transcription and amplification, 100-400 ng of tissue mRNA or PBMC total RNA was used. One entry per CDR3 protein results from TCRdb running MiXCR on the multiplex PCR reads. The table lists around 90,000 distinct CDR3 sequences, around 40% of them singletons.

Sequenced: glioma tissue, nonneoplastic brain tissue, or PBMCs (not recorded which). This rearrangement joins TRBV18 to TRBJ2-7; D is possibly TRBD1 (8 bases). The TCR was taken from a human donor with low-grade glioma or glioblastoma, undergoing nonglioma brain surgery, or in good health (not recorded which). The CDR3 region has the DNA TGTGCCAGCTCAGAGAACAGGGGGGGGAGCTCCTACGAGCAGTACTTC. Protein sequence: CASSENRGGSSYEQYF.